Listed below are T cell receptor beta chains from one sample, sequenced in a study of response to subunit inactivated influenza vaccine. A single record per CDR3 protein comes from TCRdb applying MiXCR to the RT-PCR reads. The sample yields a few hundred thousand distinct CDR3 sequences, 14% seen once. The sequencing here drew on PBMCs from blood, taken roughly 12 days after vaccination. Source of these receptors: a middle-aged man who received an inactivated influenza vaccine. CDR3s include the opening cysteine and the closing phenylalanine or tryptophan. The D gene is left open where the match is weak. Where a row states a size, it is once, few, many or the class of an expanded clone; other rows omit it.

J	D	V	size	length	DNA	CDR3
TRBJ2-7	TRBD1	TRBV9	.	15	TGTGCCAGCAGCGTCGGGACAGGGTTTTCCTACGAGCAGTACTTC	CASSVGTGFSYEQYF
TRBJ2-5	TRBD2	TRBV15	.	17	TGTGCCACCAGCAGAGATTCAGGTAGCGGGGGCCAAGAGACCCAGTACTTC	CATSRDSGSGGQETQYF
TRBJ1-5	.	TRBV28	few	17	TGTGCCAGCAGTTCCTCGGCCGCCGGGAGCTACAATCAGCCCCAGCATTTT	CASSSSAAGSYNQPQHF
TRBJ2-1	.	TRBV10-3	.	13	TGTGCCATCAGTGAGGAACTAGTATATGAGCAGTTCTTC	CAISEELVYEQFF
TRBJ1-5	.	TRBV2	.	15	TGTGCCAGCAGTGAAGCGCTTTCGGGGAATCAGCCCCAGCATTTT	CASSEALSGNQPQHF
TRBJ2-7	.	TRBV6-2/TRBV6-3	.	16	TGTGCCAGCAGTTCCCCTCACGGACGAGGATCCTACGAGCAGTACTTC	CASSSPHGRGSYEQYF
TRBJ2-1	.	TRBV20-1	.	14	TGCAGTGCTAGGGGCTTAGGGTCCTACAATGAGCAGTTCTTC	CSARGLGSYNEQFF
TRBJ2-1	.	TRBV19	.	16	TGTGCCAGTAGTAGACTGGAACGTTTCCCCCCGAGTGAGCAGTTCTTC	CASSRLERFPPSEQFF
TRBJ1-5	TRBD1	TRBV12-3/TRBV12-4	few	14	TGTGCCAGCAAAGAGGCAGGGGGCTTTCAGCCCCAGCATTTT	CASKEAGGFQPQHF
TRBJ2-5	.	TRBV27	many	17	TGTGCCAGCAGTTTGTATCCGGGTCCTAGGGGGAAAGAGACCCAGTACTTC	CASSLYPGPRGKETQYF
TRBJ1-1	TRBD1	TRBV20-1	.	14	TGCAGTGCTAGGCCGACAGGGACCTACACTGAAGCTTTCTTT	CSARPTGTYTEAFF
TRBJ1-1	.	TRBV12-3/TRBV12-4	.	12	TGTGCCAGCCGGGGCCCGGCGACTGAAGCTTTCTTT	CASRGPATEAFF
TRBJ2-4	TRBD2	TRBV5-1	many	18	TGCGCCAGCAGCACGGGAGGGTCCGCTACTACAGCCAAAAACATTCAGTACTTC	CASSTGGSATTAKNIQYF
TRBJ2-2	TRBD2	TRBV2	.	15	TGTGCCAGCAAGGGGCGGGAGCTGAGCACCGGGGAGCTGTTTTTT	CASKGRELSTGELFF
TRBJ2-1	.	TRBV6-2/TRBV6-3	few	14	TGTGCCAGCAGTCCGGTACTAGCTGCCGATGAGCAGTTCTTC	CASSPVLAADEQFF
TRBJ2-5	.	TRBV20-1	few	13	TGCAGTGCTAGAGGTTCTCCCAAAGAGACCCAGTACTTC	CSARGSPKETQYF
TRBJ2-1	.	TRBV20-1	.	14	TGCAGTGCTAGAGTGGTATCCTCCTACAATGAGCAGTTCTTC	CSARVVSSYNEQFF
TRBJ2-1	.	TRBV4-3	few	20	TGCGCCAGCAGCCAAGATACATCCCTGTGGAGGACGGCAGTGAGGGATGAGCAGTTCTTC	CASSQDTSLWRTAVRDEQFF
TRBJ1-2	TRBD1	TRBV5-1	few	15	TGCGCCAGCAGTTGGACAGGCCTGGGTGACTATGGCTACACCTTC	CASSWTGLGDYGYTF
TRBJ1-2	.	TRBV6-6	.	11	TGTGCCAGCAGTTACTCGAAGGAGCCCTACTTC	CASSYSKEPYF
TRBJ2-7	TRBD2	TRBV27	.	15	TGTGCCAGCTCTATGGCTCCTAGCGGGAGTCACGAGCAGTACTTC	CASSMAPSGSHEQYF
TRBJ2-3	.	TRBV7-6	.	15	TGTGCCAGCAGCTTAGCGGGGCCACGCGGAGATACGCAGTATTTT	CASSLAGPRGDTQYF
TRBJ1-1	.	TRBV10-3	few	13	TGTGCCATCACCGAGAGACAGAACACTGAAGCTTTCTTT	CAITERQNTEAFF
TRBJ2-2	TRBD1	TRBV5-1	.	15	TGCGCCAGCAGCACAGGGACAGTGAACACCGGGGAGCTGTTTTTT	CASSTGTVNTGELFF
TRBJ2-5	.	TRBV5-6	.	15	TGTGCCAGCAGCTTGAACTGGGCCCCAACCGAGACCCAGTACTTC	CASSLNWAPTETQYF
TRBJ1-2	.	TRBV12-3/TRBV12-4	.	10	TGTGCCAGCCAGGGAGGTGGCTACACCTTC	CASQGGGYTF
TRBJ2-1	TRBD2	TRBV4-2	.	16	TGTGCCAGCAGCCTCGAGAGCGGGAGTAGAAACAATGAGCAGTTCTTC	CASSLESGSRNNEQFF